This TCR beta chain was sequenced for a study of shared T cell receptors in the human thymus. Per germline, CDR1 SGHRS and CDR2 YFSETQ. CDR3 length: 15 amino acids. Trimming pared 4 bases from V and 6 bases from J, leaving 19 bases between. Using immunoSEQ multiplex PCR, the repertoire was profiled, and TCRdb retains in-frame clones only, with some absent. The repertoire holds 63,000 or so clones, with about 95% as singletons. The chain combines TRBV5-1 with TRBJ1-1; D ambiguous. Sequencing input: thymocytes. The clonotype comes from a human donor. CDR3 in amino acids: CASSLWTAEDAEAFF. The CDR3 nucleotides are TGCGCCAGCAGCCTGTGGACGGCCGAGGACGCTGAAGCTTTCTTT.